Each of the 29 T cell receptor beta chains below was sequenced from the same sample in a study of CD8 T cells in Susac syndrome. The authors reverse transcribed about 0.5 to 1 ug RNA with random hexamers. Each CDR3 protein is one row after TCRdb ran MiXCR on the immunoSEQ multiplex PCR reads. This sample has 330,000 or so distinct CDR3 sequences, with over 75% found just once. Sequenced material: CD8+ T cells from PBMCs. Receptor source: a human donor with multiple sclerosis.

The V and J genes are TRBV7-9 and TRBJ2-1; no reliable D call. V was trimmed by 4 bases and J by 8 bases, leaving 6 bases between them. Germline CDR1 reads SEHNR; CDR2 reads FQNEAQ (reference sequence). The CDR3 length is 11 residues. CDR3 bases: TGTGCCAGCAGCTCTCCGGATGAGCAGTTCTTC. It translates to CASSSPDEQFF.

The chain recombines TRBV7-9 with TRBJ1-4; D uncertain. Looked up from germline, CDR1 is SEHNR and CDR2 is FQNEAQ (reference sequence). The CDR3 is 13 residues long. Trimming cost V 5 bases and J 4 bases, with 8 bases left between them. In DNA, the CDR3 is TGTGCCAGCAGCCCCCTTGGTAATGAAAAACTGTTTTTT. This translates into CASSPLGNEKLFF.

J is TRBJ2-2 and V is TRBV6-1, with TRBD1 matching over 10 bases. V dropped 6 bases and J dropped 4; count of bases not matched to a gene: 8. The germline V gene has CDR1 MNHNS and CDR2 SASEGT. This CDR3 is built from 16 residues. The CDR3 DNA reads as TGTGCCAGCAGGCCCCCGGGACAGGGGACCACCGGGGAGCTGTTTTTT. Amino acid sequence: CASRPPGQGTTGELFF.

DNA for the CDR3: TGTGCCAGCAGTTTAGACTCCAATGAGCAGTTCTTC. Translating gives CASSLDSNEQFF. This chain links TRBV27 with TRBJ2-1; no firm D call. V was trimmed by 2 bases and J by 6 bases, leaving 5 bases between them. The length of the CDR3 is 12 residues. CDR1 is MNHEY, CDR2 SMNVEV, per germline (reference sequence).

This clonotype was recorded once. V gene TRBV7-7 combines with J gene TRBJ2-3; no clear D. The germline V and J ends were trimmed by 1 base and 4 bases, with 6 bases remaining between them. CDR3 length: 13 amino acids. Germline-derived CDR1 and CDR2 are SSHAT and FNYEAQ (reference sequence). The CDR3 nucleotides read TGTGCCAGCAGCTTAGACCTATCAGATACGCAGTATTTT. Translated, it gives CASSLDLSDTQYF.

The chain employs TRBV7-6 and TRBJ2-7, with TRBD2 matching 7 bases. The CDR3 sequence is 16 residues long. V was pared by 1 base and J by 2 bases, with 8 bases of the junction left unmatched. Germline CDR1 is SGHVS and CDR2 is FNYEAQ. The CDR3 reads CASSLEGRGLAYEQYF. CDR3 DNA: TGTGCCAGCAGCTTAGAGGGCCGTGGACTAGCCTACGAGCAGTACTTC.

V is TRBV2 and J is TRBJ1-2; 9 nucleotides line up with TRBD1. From germline, CDR1 is SNHLY and CDR2 FYNNEI. CDR3 length equals 13 residues. V lost 6 bases and J lost 7; bases outside the gene matches: 6. The CDR3 DNA follows: TGTGCCAGCAGGGACAGGGGACTTGGTGGCTACACCTTC. Amino acids: CASRDRGLGGYTF.

This chain links TRBV28 with TRBJ2-1; a possible D gene is TRBD2 (6 bases). The CDR3 covers 16 residues. Germline CDR1 and CDR2: MDHEN and SYDVKM. The V end was cut by 3 bases, the J end by 4 bases, with 16 bases between. The CDR3 sequence: CASSFSVWREYNEQFF. CDR3 DNA: TGTGCCAGCAGTTTCTCGGTCTGGCGGGAATACAATGAGCAGTTCTTC. Using reference TRBV28 and TRBJ2-1 for the parts outside the CDR3, the full variable domain is DVKVTQSSRYLVKRTGEKVFLECVQDMDHENMFWYRQDPGLGLRLIYFSYDVKMKEKGDIPEGYSVSREKKERFSLILESASTNQTSMYLCASSFSVWREYNEQFFGPGTRLTVL.

V and J are TRBV6-5 and TRBJ2-7; 7 bases map to TRBD1. With 5 bases clipped from V and 0 bases from J, the junction kept 7 bases outside the gene matches. CDR1 and CDR2 (germline): MNHEY, SVGAGI. This CDR3 comprises 15 residues. The CDR3: CASSHPGQSSYEQYF. CDR3 DNA: TGTGCCAGCAGTCATCCGGGACAGAGCTCCTACGAGCAGTACTTC.

This chain links TRBV7-9 with TRBJ2-5; 10 bases agree with TRBD2. CDR1 is SEHNR, CDR2 FQNEAQ, per germline (reference sequence). CDR3 length equals 16 residues. V was clipped by 6 bases and J by 4 bases; unmatched bases: 11. As DNA, the CDR3 is TGTGCCAGCAGATCGCTTCTAGCGGGAGCAGGAGAGACCCAGTACTTC. It translates to CASRSLLAGAGETQYF.

The V gene is TRBV19, the J gene TRBJ2-1; 8 bases map to TRBD2. CDR1 LNHDA and CDR2 SQIVND come from the germline V gene (reference sequence). With 3 bases clipped from V and 5 bases from J, the junction kept 6 bases outside the gene matches. The CDR3 has 15 residues. The CDR3 loop reads CASSMDSGTDNEQFF. The CDR3 DNA reads TGTGCCAGTAGTATGGATAGCGGGACTGACAATGAGCAGTTCTTC.

V is TRBV4-3 and J is TRBJ1-4; 7 positions agree with TRBD1. Germline values: CDR1 LGHNA, CDR2 YSLEER. V dropped 1 base and J dropped 0; count of bases not matched to a gene: 5. CDR3 size: 17 residues. CDR3 residues: CASSQVVDRATNEKLFF. Here the CDR3 DNA reads TGCGCCAGCAGCCAAGTGGTCGACAGGGCAACTAATGAAAAACTGTTTTTT.

The genes are TRBV25-1 and TRBJ2-2; no firm D call. Germline CDR1 MGHDK, CDR2 SYGVNS. Trimming removed 5 bases at V and 0 bases at J, with 7 bases between. The CDR3 spans 14 residues. The CDR3 DNA follows: TGTGCCAGCAGTTTCGGGCCGAACACCGGGGAGCTGTTTTTT. This codes for CASSFGPNTGELFF. The complete variable domain, with remaining parts taken from reference TRBV25-1 and TRBJ2-2, reads EADIYQTPRYLVIGTGKKITLECSQTMGHDKMYWYQQDPGMELHLIHYSYGVNSTEKGDLSSESTVSRIRTEHFPLTLESARPSHTSQYLCASSFGPNTGELFFGEGSRLTVL.

The chain combines TRBV30 with TRBJ2-5; possible D gene TRBD2, 5 bases. The V gene's germline CDR1 is GTSNPN and CDR2 SVGIG (reference sequence). The V gene lost 7 bases and the J gene lost 5 bases, with 23 bases spanning the gap. The CDR3 consists of 15 residues. The CDR3 DNA reads TGTGCCTCCGTCGAGGTGGGAGTGGAGTGGGAGACCCAGTACTTC. It is translated as CASVEVGVEWETQYF.

The chain joins TRBV27 to TRBJ2-1; perhaps TRBD2 as D (7 bases). Germline loops: CDR1 MNHEY, CDR2 SMNVEV (reference sequence). The germline V and J ends were trimmed by 7 bases and 9 bases, with 25 bases remaining between them. The CDR3 is 16 residues long. CDR3 sequence reads: CASTSSGGLSSTEQFF. The CDR3 nucleotides read TGTGCCAGCACCTCCTCCGGGGGGCTCTCCTCCACTGAGCAGTTCTTC.

This clonotype was picked up a small number of times. The chain combines TRBV27 with TRBJ2-7; D gene ambiguous. The CDR3 has 13 residues. The germline CDR1 and CDR2 sequences are MNHEY and SMNVEV (reference sequence). V was pared by 3 bases and J by 3 bases, with 9 bases between. This CDR3 is CASSFSTGYEQYF. CDR3 bases: TGTGCCAGCAGTTTCTCAACCGGCTACGAGCAGTACTTC.

The genes are TRBV20-1 and TRBJ2-1; TRBD2 agrees at 7 bases. Per the germline V gene, CDR1 is DFQATT and CDR2 is SNEGSKA (reference sequence). The ends lost 1 base at V and 9 bases at J; junction bases unmatched: 9. This CDR3 region has 14 residues. In DNA form, the CDR3 reads TGCAGTGCTAGAGGGACTAGGGGTGCCAGTGAGCAGTTCTTC. Its translation: CSARGTRGASEQFF.

In its sample, this clonotype was seen a few times. This chain links TRBV27 with TRBJ2-1; D is unclear. Germline CDR1 is MNHEY and CDR2 is SMNVEV (reference sequence). This CDR3 region has 14 residues. V was pared by 2 bases and J by 0 bases, with 5 bases between. The CDR3 DNA reads TGTGCCAGCAGTTTAATAAGCTCCTACAATGAGCAGTTCTTC. This codes for CASSLISSYNEQFF.

In this sample, this clonotype turned up once. The rearrangement links TRBV10-3 to TRBJ2-1; 8 bases are a match to TRBD1. Trimming removed 3 bases from V and 5 bases from J; junction bases left unmatched: 3. Germline CDR1 ENHRY, CDR2 SYGVKD. This CDR3 is built from 14 residues. This CDR3 reads CAISDRGLDNEQFF. DNA of the CDR3: TGTGCCATCAGTGACAGGGGGCTGGACAATGAGCAGTTCTTC.

The chain uses TRBV7-9 and TRBJ2-7; TRBD2 matches 11 bases. The CDR3 has 16 residues. Losses at the gene ends were 1 base for V and 5 bases for J; bases not matched to a gene: 7. CDR1 is SEHNR, CDR2 FQNEAQ, per germline (reference sequence). In DNA, the CDR3 is TGTGCCAGCAGCTTAGGGATAGCGGGAGGGAGGAACGAGCAGTACTTC. Protein: CASSLGIAGGRNEQYF. The full variable domain, with the rest looked up from reference TRBV7-9 and TRBJ2-7, is DTGVSQNPRHKITKRGQNVTFRCDPISEHNRLYWYRQTLGQGPEFLTYFQNEAQLEKSRLLSDRFSAERPKGSFSTLEIQRTEQGDSAMYLCASSLGIAGGRNEQYFGPGTRLTVT.

This chain uses TRBV7-6 with TRBJ2-7, with 7 bases lining up with TRBD1. Trimming cost V 6 bases and J 3 bases; bases outside gene matches: 5. From germline, CDR1 is SGHVS and CDR2 FNYEAQ. The CDR3 consists of 13 residues. The CDR3 DNA sequence: TGTGCCAGCAGACAGGGGATTAACTACGAGCAGTACTTC. Translated, it gives CASRQGINYEQYF.

This sequence joins TRBV7-9 and TRBJ2-7, with D possibly TRBD2 on 5 matching bases. The germline V gene has CDR1 SEHNR and CDR2 FQNEAQ (reference sequence). V lost 1 base to trimming and J lost 3 bases, with 16 bases between them. The CDR3 has 16 amino acids. The CDR3 DNA reads as TGTGCCAGCAGCTTAGGAGCAGGTTTGGGAGTCTACGAGCAGTACTTC. As protein: CASSLGAGLGVYEQYF. The full variable domain, in which reference TRBV7-9 and TRBJ2-7 provide the parts outside the CDR3, is DTGVSQNPRHKITKRGQNVTFRCDPISEHNRLYWYRQTLGQGPEFLTYFQNEAQLEKSRLLSDRFSAERPKGSFSTLEIQRTEQGDSAMYLCASSLGAGLGVYEQYFGPGTRLTVT.

The gene calls are TRBV6-2 or TRBV6-3 and TRBJ2-7; the match to TRBD2 covers 8 bases. V lost 6 bases and J lost 3; bases outside the gene matches: 16. Germline CDR1 and CDR2: MNHEY and SVGEGT. The CDR3 has 17 residues. This chain's CDR3 is CASSYGGVREKVYEQYF. Written as DNA, the CDR3 is TGTGCCAGCAGCTACGGGGGGGTAAGGGAGAAGGTCTACGAGCAGTACTTC.

V gene TRBV5-6 combines with J gene TRBJ2-2; 14 bases are a match to TRBD2. The germline V gene encodes CDR1 SGHDT and CDR2 YYEEEE. The V and J ends lost 4 bases and 6 bases, in that order; junction bases with no gene match: 8. The CDR3 is 17 amino acids. CDR3: CASSPGLAGGVAGELFF. CDR3 in DNA: TGTGCCAGCAGCCCAGGACTAGCGGGAGGTGTAGCCGGGGAGCTGTTTTTT.

This clonotype occurred a few times. The V call is TRBV7-9, the J call TRBJ2-1; D not certain. V was cut by 0 bases and J by 12 bases, with 9 bases left in between. The CDR3 extends over 12 amino acids. Germline-derived CDR1 and CDR2 are SEHNR and FQNEAQ (reference sequence). The CDR3 loop reads CASSLADSGQFF. The CDR3 nucleotides read TGTGCCAGCAGCTTAGCTGACTCAGGGCAGTTCTTC. Complete variable domain (other parts from reference TRBV7-9 and TRBJ2-1): DTGVSQNPRHKITKRGQNVTFRCDPISEHNRLYWYRQTLGQGPEFLTYFQNEAQLEKSRLLSDRFSAERPKGSFSTLEIQRTEQGDSAMYLCASSLADSGQFFGPGTRLTVL.

The sample holds a few counts of this clonotype. DNA of the CDR3: TGTGCCAGCAGTTACGGGACAGGGGGCGCGGAGGAGTACGAGCAGTACTTC. Protein sequence: CASSYGTGGAEEYEQYF. This chain connects TRBV6-2 or TRBV6-3 to TRBJ2-7; 12 bases are shared with TRBD1. The CDR3 spans 17 residues. V trimming: 2 bases; J trimming: 4 bases; junction bases outside the gene matches: 9. CDR1 is MNHEY and CDR2 is SVGEGT in the germline V gene.

This chain uses TRBV9 with TRBJ2-7; 7 bases align to TRBD1. This CDR3 contains 15 residues. CDR1 is SGDLS, CDR2 YYNGEE, per germline. V shed 4 bases and J 5 bases; nucleotides not matched to a gene: 12. CDR3 nucleotides: TGTGCCAGCAGCACTCAGACAGGGAAGGCCCACGAGCAGTACTTC. It translates to CASSTQTGKAHEQYF.

The V call is TRBV27, the J call TRBJ1-2; TRBD1 aligns across 7 bases. The CDR3 extends over 15 amino acids. V lost 4 bases to trimming and J lost 0 bases; unmatched junction nucleotides: 5. Germline V lookup: CDR1 MNHEY, CDR2 SMNVEV (reference sequence). CDR3 protein: CASSSTGLANYGYTF. In nucleotides, the CDR3 is TGTGCCAGCAGTTCGACAGGGCTTGCTAACTATGGCTACACCTTC.

The chain has TRBV7-9 and TRBJ2-1; D is uncertain. The germline V and J ends were trimmed by 3 bases and 10 bases, with 10 bases remaining between them. The germline V gene encodes CDR1 SEHNR and CDR2 FQNEAQ (reference sequence). The length of the CDR3 is 12 residues. The CDR3 DNA is TGTGCCAGCAGCTTTGTTTTAATAGAGCAGTTCTTC. Protein product: CASSFVLIEQFF.